These T cell receptor beta chains were read from a single sample in a study of cytomegalovirus exposure and HLA in healthy donors. Measured with immunoSEQ multiplex PCR; TCRdb has only the in-frame clones, and not every one. Among about 130,000 clones listed, roughly 77% were seen once. The sample was PBMCs. These receptors were taken from a man aged 30 to 45 in good health and CMV-seronegative. CDR3s leave out the opening cysteine and the closing phenylalanine or tryptophan. Where a row states a size, it is once, few, many or the class of an expanded clone; other rows omit it.

TRBJ2-3	TRBV11-3	few	ASSSGLFTDTQY
TRBJ2-7	TRBV10-3	.	AISDPGVGSYEQY
TRBJ2-3	TRBV5-1	.	ASSLQVAGGDTQY
TRBJ1-3	TRBV5-1	once	ASSWTTTGTSSGNTIY
TRBJ1-6	TRBV6-5	once	ASRDQGGWRSPLH
TRBJ1-4	TRBV11-2	.	ASSLDREDEKLF
TRBJ2-5	TRBV4-3	.	ASSQSTGVGETQY
TRBJ1-2	TRBV4-3	.	ASSTIQGVSLVYGYT
TRBJ1-4	TRBV15	.	ATSYRDNANEKLF
TRBJ2-5	TRBV5-1	.	ASSLGGAVGETQY
TRBJ2-3	TRBV6-5	.	ASSPLATYTDTQY
TRBJ2-3	TRBV25-1	.	ASSEVRTSGDTQY
TRBJ2-7	TRBV19	.	ASSFQGAFYEQY